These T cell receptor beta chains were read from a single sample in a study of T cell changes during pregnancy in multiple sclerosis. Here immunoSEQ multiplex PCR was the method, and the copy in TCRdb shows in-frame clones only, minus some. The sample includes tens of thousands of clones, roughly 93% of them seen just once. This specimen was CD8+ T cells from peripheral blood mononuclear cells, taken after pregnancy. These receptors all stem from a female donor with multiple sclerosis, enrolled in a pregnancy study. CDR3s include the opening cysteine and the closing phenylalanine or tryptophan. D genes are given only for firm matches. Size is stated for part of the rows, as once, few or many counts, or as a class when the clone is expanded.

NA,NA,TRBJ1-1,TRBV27,CASSLSDTYTEAFF,TGTGCCAGCAGTTTATCGGACACATACACTGAAGCTTTCTTT
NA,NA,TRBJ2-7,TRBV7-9,CASSLPSFSYEQYF,TGTGCCAGCAGCTTACCGAGCTTCTCCTACGAGCAGTACTTC
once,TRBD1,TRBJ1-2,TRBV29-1,CSVGTALRSGYTF,TGCAGCGTCGGGACAGCTCTTAGGAGCGGCTACACCTTC
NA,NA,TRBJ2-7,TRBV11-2,CASSYQGQSSYEQYF,TGTGCCAGCAGCTACCAGGGCCAGAGCTCCTACGAGCAGTACTTC
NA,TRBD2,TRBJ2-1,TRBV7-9,CASSLVASGFNNEQFF,TGTGCCAGCAGCTTAGTCGCTAGCGGGTTCAACAATGAGCAGTTCTTC
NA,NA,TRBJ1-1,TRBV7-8,CASSPQVMNTEAFF,TGTGCCAGCAGTCCCCAGGTAATGAACACTGAAGCTTTCTTT
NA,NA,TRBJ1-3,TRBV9,CASSLNAGASSGNTIYF,TGTGCCAGCAGCCTCAACGCAGGGGCAAGCTCTGGAAACACCATATATTTT
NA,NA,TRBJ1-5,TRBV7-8,CASSLGEFSNQPQHF,TGTGCCAGCAGCTTAGGCGAGTTTAGCAATCAGCCCCAGCATTTT
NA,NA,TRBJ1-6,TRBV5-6,CASSLGAGNSPLHF,TGTGCCAGCAGCTTGGGGGCAGGTAATTCACCCCTCCACTTT
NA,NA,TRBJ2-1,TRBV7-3,CASSHGGSNEQFF,TGTGCCAGCAGCCACGGAGGGTCCAATGAGCAGTTCTTC
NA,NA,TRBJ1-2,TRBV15,CATSRPQDTIVYGYTF,TGTGCCACCAGCAGGCCGCAGGACACGATCGTTTATGGCTACACCTTC